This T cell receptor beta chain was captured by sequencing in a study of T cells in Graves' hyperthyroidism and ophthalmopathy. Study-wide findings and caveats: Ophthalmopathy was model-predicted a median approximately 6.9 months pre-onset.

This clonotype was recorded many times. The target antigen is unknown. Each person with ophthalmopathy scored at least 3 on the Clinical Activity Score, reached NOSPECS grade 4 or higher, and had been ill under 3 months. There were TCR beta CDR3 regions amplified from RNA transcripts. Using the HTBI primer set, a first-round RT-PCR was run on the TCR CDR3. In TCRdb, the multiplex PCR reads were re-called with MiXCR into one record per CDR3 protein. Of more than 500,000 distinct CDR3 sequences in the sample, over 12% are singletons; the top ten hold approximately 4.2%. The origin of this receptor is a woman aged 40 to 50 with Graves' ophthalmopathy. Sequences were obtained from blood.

This CDR3 reads CASSPLRDYGYTF. CDR3 sequence (DNA): TGTGCCAGCAGTCCCTTGCGTGACTATGGCTACACCTTC. The chain joins TRBV12-3 or TRBV12-4 to TRBJ1-2; D gene ambiguous. V lost 5 bases, J lost 3 bases, and 10 bases lay in between. This CDR3 has 13 residues.